This T cell receptor beta chain is drawn from a study of T cells after yellow fever vaccination. This clonotype was counted between two and nine times. The CDR3 contains 14 residues. Deletions cut 5 bases from V and 1 base from J, with 8 bases between. In germline, CDR1 is ENHRY, CDR2 SYGVKD. MiXCR, applied by TCRdb to the 5' RACE reads, yields one record per CDR3 protein. The sample contains over 250,000 distinct CDR3 sequences, over 4% of which appear only once. This TCR came from a young man who received the YFV17D yellow fever vaccine. This sequence joins TRBV10-3 and TRBJ2-2; D is perhaps TRBD1 (5 bases). The sample here was PBMCs, taken 5 days after the yellow fever booster vaccination. The CDR3 loop reads CAISPTENTGELFF. CDR3 in DNA: TGTGCCATCAGTCCGACAGAGAACACCGGGGAGCTGTTTTTT.